The 15 T cell receptor beta chains below all came from one sample that was sequenced in a study of T-cell memory formation after mild COVID-19. TCRdb called the 5' RACE reads again in MiXCR, with one record for every CDR3 protein. Among some 350,000 distinct CDR3 sequences listed, less than 20% were seen once. The material sequenced was PBMCs or a T cell subset sorted from them (not recorded which). Receptors were obtained from a man younger than 35 who had mild COVID-19 (a few samples of this study predate the infection). Cell type and time point are not known.

Many counts were recorded for this clonotype. The chain combines TRBV6-2 or TRBV6-3 with TRBJ2-1, with D possibly being TRBD1 (5 bases). Germline V gives CDR1 MNHEY, CDR2 SVGEGT. Trimming removed 8 bases at V and 10 bases at J, with 6 bases between. This CDR3 has 9 amino acids. The CDR3 DNA is TGTGCCAGCGGGGCCGAGCAGTTCTTC. Translated: CASGAEQFF.

The CDR3 nucleotides read TGTGCCAGCAGTTACGGAGCGGGGGAGTCCTACGAGCAGTACTTC. Its translation: CASSYGAGESYEQYF. The rearrangement joins TRBV6-6 to TRBJ2-7; 8 positions match TRBD2. The CDR3 sequence is 15 residues long. Germline V gene data show CDR1 as MNHNY and CDR2 as SVGAGI (reference sequence). J lost 1 base, V lost 2 bases, and 4 bases had no gene match.

This clonotype has more than one count but fewer than ten. The chain combines TRBV29-1 with TRBJ1-2; D perhaps matches TRBD1 (6 bases). Per the germline V gene, CDR1 is SQVTM and CDR2 is ANQGSEA. Trimming took 3 bases from V and 0 from J, leaving 8 bases between them. The CDR3 sequence is 13 residues long. CDR3 residues: CSVEGASNYGYTF. In DNA, the CDR3 is TGCAGCGTTGAGGGGGCGTCTAACTATGGCTACACCTTC.

This clonotype has just a few counts. CDR3 region: CSARRGGLYNSPLHF. CDR3 nucleotide sequence: TGCAGTGCTAGAAGGGGGGGCCTCTATAATTCACCCCTCCACTTT. This chain joins TRBV20-1 and TRBJ1-6, with a possible D match to TRBD1 (6 bases). Germline V gene lookup returns CDR1 DFQATT and CDR2 SNEGSKA (reference sequence). V was trimmed by 2 bases and J by 3 bases, leaving 11 bases between them. The CDR3 length is 15 residues.

This clonotype was seen a few times. The V call is TRBV29-1, the J call TRBJ2-3; maybe TRBD2 (6 bases). The ends were cut back, 5 bases at V and 0 bases at J, with 12 bases in the middle. The CDR3 is 14 amino acids. Germline CDR1 is SQVTM and CDR2 is ANQGSEA. Here the CDR3 reads CSVPRGVSTDTQYF. CDR3 bases: TGCAGCGTTCCCCGCGGGGTTAGCACAGATACGCAGTATTTT.

The chain is built from TRBV4-1 and TRBJ1-1; D possibly corresponds to TRBD1 (5 bases). Germline-derived CDR1 and CDR2 are MGHRA and YSYEKL. The CDR3 runs 15 residues. V was trimmed by 3 bases and J by 1 base, leaving 12 bases between them. The CDR3, as DNA: TGCGCCAGCAGCCAGACATTCAGGGAGAACACTGAAGCTTTCTTT. Amino acids: CASSQTFRENTEAFF.

The gene calls are TRBV5-5 and TRBJ2-3; D may be TRBD1 (6 bases). The V gene's germline CDR1 is SGHKS and CDR2 YYEKEE (reference sequence). V gave up 2 bases and J gave up 12 bases, with 10 bases separating them. The length of the CDR3 is 11 residues. The chain's CDR3 is CASSFPGDQYF. The CDR3 coding sequence is TGTGCCAGCAGCTTCCCAGGGGACCAGTATTTT.

This clonotype has a handful of counts. V gene TRBV14 combines with J gene TRBJ2-7, with 9 bases aligning to TRBD2. The germline V gene encodes CDR1 SGHDN and CDR2 FVKESK. The CDR3 contains 17 residues. V gave up 3 bases and J gave up 4 bases; unmatched junction bases: 13. CDR3 in DNA: TGTGCCAGCAGCCACCCGACATCTAGCGGGGTGACGTACGAGCAGTACTTC. Its translation: CASSHPTSSGVTYEQYF. The complete variable domain, with remaining parts taken from reference TRBV14 and TRBJ2-7, reads EAGVTQFPSHSVIEKGQTVTLRCDPISGHDNLYWYRRVMGKEIKFLLHFVKESKQDESGMPNNRFLAERTGGTYSTLKVQPAELEDSGVYFCASSHPTSSGVTYEQYFGPGTRLTVT.

This sequence joins TRBV6-5 and TRBJ2-1; TRBD2 matches 15 bases. The CDR3 is 18 amino acids. From germline, CDR1 is MNHEY and CDR2 SVGAGI. Trimming removed 2 bases from V and 2 bases from J; junction bases left unmatched: 4. The CDR3 DNA reads as TGTGCCAGCAGTTACGTCGGACTAGCGGGGGGGCCCTACAATGAGCAGTTCTTC. Amino acid sequence: CASSYVGLAGGPYNEQFF.

The chain combines TRBV7-2 with TRBJ1-4; no clear D. V dropped 5 bases and J dropped 3 bases, with 13 bases sitting between them. Per the germline V gene, CDR1 is SGHTA and CDR2 is FQGNSA. This CDR3 region has 15 residues. The CDR3 coding sequence is TGTGCCAGCAGCCTTCTGTACTCAGCTAATGAAAAACTGTTTTTT. It translates to CASSLLYSANEKLFF. The variable domain in full, with the rest retrieved from reference TRBV7-2 and TRBJ1-4, is GAGVSQSPSNKVTEKGKDVELRCDPISGHTALYWYRQSLGQGLEFLIYFQGNSAPDKSGLPSDRFSAERTGGSVSTLTIQRTQQEDSAVYLCASSLLYSANEKLFFGSGTQLSVL.

CDR3 sequence: CASSQDPSGEETQYF. The CDR3 DNA reads TGCGCCAGCAGCCAAGATCCTAGCGGGGAAGAGACCCAGTACTTC. The chain combines TRBV4-1 with TRBJ2-5, with 9 nucleotides matching TRBD2. This CDR3 has 15 amino acids. J lost 3 bases, V lost 0 bases, and 2 bases had no gene match. CDR1 is MGHRA, CDR2 YSYEKL, per germline.

This clonotype was recorded a few times. The V gene is TRBV4-1, the J gene TRBJ2-2; perhaps D is TRBD1 or TRBD2 (5 bases each). The germline V gene has CDR1 MGHRA and CDR2 YSYEKL. V was cut by 1 base and J by 5 bases, with 23 bases left in between. The CDR3 has 19 amino acids. CDR3 sequence (DNA): TGCGCCAGCAGCCAAGTAGGACTTCCGTGGGGAGAGGGGACCGGGGAGCTGTTTTTT. This codes for CASSQVGLPWGEGTGELFF.

The V gene is TRBV12-3 or TRBV12-4, the J gene TRBJ1-1; D gene uncertain. V was shortened by 7 bases and J by 6 bases, with 15 bases between the two germline ends. The CDR3 extends over 13 amino acids. The CDR3, as DNA: TGTGCCAGCAATTTTGGCAGACGCCCTGAAGCTTTCTTT. Protein sequence: CASNFGRRPEAFF.

This clonotype was found a few times. This rearrangement joins TRBV7-2 to TRBJ1-2; a weak D match, TRBD1 (6 bases). Trimming took off 7 bases at V and 4 bases at J, with 16 bases between the two ends. Germline V gene sequence: CDR1 SGHTA, CDR2 FQGNSA. This CDR3 has 14 residues. CDR3 residues: CASTLRGAGYGYTF. CDR3 DNA sequence: TGTGCCAGCACCCTAAGGGGGGCCGGCTATGGCTACACCTTC.

The rearrangement joins TRBV20-1 to TRBJ2-7; D remains ambiguous. Germline V CDR1 and CDR2: DFQATT, SNEGSKA (reference sequence). Trimming cost V 3 bases and J 6 bases, with 15 bases left between them. The CDR3 covers 13 residues. The CDR3 here is CSASPVPVREQYF. Written as DNA, the CDR3 is TGCAGTGCTAGTCCGGTACCAGTCCGCGAGCAGTACTTC.